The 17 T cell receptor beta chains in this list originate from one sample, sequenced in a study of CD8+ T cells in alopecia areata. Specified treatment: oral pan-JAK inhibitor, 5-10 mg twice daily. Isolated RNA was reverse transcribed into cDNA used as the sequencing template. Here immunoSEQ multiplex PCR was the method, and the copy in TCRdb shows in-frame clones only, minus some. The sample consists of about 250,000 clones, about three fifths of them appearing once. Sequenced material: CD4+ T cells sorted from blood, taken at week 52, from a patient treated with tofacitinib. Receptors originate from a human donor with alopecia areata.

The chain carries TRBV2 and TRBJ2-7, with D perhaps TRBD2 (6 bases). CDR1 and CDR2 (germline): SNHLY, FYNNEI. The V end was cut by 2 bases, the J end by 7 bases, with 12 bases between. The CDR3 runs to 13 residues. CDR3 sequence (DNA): TGTGCCAGCAGTGAATTGACTAGTACTGAGCAGTACTTC. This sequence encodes CASSELTSTEQYF. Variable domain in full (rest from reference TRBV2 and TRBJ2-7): EPEVTQTPSHQVTQMGQEVILRCVPISNHLYFYWYRQILGQKVEFLVSFYNNEISEKSEIFDDQFSVERPDGSNFTLKIRSTKLEDSAMYFCASSELTSTEQYFGPGTRLTVT.

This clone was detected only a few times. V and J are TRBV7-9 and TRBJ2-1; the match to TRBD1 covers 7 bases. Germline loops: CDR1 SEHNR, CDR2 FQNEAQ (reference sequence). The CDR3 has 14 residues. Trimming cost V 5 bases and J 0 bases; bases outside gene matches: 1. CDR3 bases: TGTGCCAGCAGCCGGACAGGCTCCTACAATGAGCAGTTCTTC. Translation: CASSRTGSYNEQFF.

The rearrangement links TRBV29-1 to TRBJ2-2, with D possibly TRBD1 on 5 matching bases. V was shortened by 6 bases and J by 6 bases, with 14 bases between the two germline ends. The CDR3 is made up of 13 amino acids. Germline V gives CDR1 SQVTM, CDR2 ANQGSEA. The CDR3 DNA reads TGCAGCGTCTCCCTTGGGGCCGCCGGGGAGCTGTTTTTT. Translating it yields CSVSLGAAGELFF.

Here the CDR3 reads CASKGQGAREQYF. Here the CDR3 DNA reads TGTGCCTCGAAGGGACAGGGGGCGAGGGAGCAGTACTTC. This chain links TRBV30 with TRBJ2-7; 12 positions agree with TRBD1. The CDR3 has 13 amino acids. The germline V gene encodes CDR1 GTSNPN and CDR2 SVGIG (reference sequence). V shed 7 bases and J 7 bases; nucleotides not matched to a gene: 8.

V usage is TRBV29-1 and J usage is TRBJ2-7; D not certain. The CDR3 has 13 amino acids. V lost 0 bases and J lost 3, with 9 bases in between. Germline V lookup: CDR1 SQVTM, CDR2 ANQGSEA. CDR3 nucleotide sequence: TGCAGCGTTGAAGACGAAAGCAGCTACGAGCAGTACTTC. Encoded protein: CSVEDESSYEQYF.

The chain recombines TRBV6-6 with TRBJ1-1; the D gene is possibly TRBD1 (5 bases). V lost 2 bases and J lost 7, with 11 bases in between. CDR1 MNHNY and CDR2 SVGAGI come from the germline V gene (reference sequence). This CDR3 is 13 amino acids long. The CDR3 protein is CASSYTRDGEAFF. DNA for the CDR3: TGTGCCAGCAGTTACACCCGGGACGGTGAAGCTTTCTTT.

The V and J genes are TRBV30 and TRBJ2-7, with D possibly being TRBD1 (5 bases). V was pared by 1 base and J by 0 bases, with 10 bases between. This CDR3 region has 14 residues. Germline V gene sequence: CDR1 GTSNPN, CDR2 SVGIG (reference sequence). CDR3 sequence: CAWSETVHSYEQYF. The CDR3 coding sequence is TGTGCCTGGAGTGAGACAGTCCACTCCTACGAGCAGTACTTC.

This CDR3 is CSVSDRQNQPQHF. The CDR3 nucleotides read TGCAGCGTTTCGGACAGGCAGAATCAGCCCCAGCATTTT. The V call is TRBV29-1, the J call TRBJ1-5; 7 nucleotides line up with TRBD1. The CDR3 is 13 amino acids. Trimming at V came to 5 bases and at J to 4 bases, leaving 5 bases not matched to a gene. Germline loops: CDR1 SQVTM, CDR2 ANQGSEA.

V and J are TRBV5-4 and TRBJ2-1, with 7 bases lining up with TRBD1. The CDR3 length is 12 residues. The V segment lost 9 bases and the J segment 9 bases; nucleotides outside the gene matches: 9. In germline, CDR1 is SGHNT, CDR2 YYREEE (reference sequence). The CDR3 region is CAIRQGRSEQFF. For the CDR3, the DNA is TGTGCCATCCGACAGGGCCGGAGTGAGCAGTTCTTC.

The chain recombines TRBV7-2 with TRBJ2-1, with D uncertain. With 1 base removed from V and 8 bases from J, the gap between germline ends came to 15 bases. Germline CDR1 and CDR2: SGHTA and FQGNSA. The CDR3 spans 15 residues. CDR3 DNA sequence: TGTGCCAGCAGCTTAGGACCCCTGGTGAGCGATGAGCAGTTCTTC. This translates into CASSLGPLVSDEQFF.

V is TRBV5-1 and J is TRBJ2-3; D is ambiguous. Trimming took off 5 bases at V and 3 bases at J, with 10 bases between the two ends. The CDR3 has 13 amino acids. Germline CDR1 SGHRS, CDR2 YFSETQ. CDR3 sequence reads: CASRSLGTDTQYF. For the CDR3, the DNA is TGCGCCAGCAGGAGCTTGGGAACAGATACGCAGTATTTT.

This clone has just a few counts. The CDR3 here is CASSLAYRNEQYF. The DNA of the CDR3 is TGCGCCAGCAGCTTGGCCTACAGGAACGAGCAGTACTTC. The chain uses TRBV5-1 and TRBJ2-7; a possible D gene is TRBD1 (5 bases). This CDR3 has 13 amino acids. V lost 0 bases and J lost 5, with 9 bases in between. CDR1 is SGHRS and CDR2 is YFSETQ in the germline V gene.

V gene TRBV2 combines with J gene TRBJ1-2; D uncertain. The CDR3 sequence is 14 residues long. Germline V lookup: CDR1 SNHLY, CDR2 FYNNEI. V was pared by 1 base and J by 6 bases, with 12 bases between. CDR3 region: CASSEEEGSHGYTF. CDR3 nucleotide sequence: TGTGCCAGCAGTGAAGAAGAAGGGTCGCATGGCTACACCTTC.

The CDR3 DNA is TGTGCCAGTAAACAGGGGGCGCGCACCGGGGAGCTGTTTTTT. It encodes CASKQGARTGELFF. V is TRBV11-2 and J is TRBJ2-2; 9 bases match TRBD1. This CDR3 has 14 amino acids. Germline lookup yields CDR1 SGHAT and CDR2 FQNNGV. V gave up 9 bases and J gave up 4 bases; unmatched junction bases: 6. The whole variable domain, filled in from reference TRBV11-2 and TRBJ2-2, reads EAGVAQSPRYKIIEKRQSVAFWCNPISGHATLYWYQQILGQGPKLLIQFQNNGVVDDSQLPKDRFSAERLKGVDSTLKIQPAKLEDSAVYLCASKQGARTGELFFGEGSRLTVL.

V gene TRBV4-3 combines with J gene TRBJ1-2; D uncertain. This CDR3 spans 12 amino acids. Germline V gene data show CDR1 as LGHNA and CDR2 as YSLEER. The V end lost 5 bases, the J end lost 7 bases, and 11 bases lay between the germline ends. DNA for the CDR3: TGCGCCAGCAGCGAACCCGGCTTTGGCTACACCTTC. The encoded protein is CASSEPGFGYTF.

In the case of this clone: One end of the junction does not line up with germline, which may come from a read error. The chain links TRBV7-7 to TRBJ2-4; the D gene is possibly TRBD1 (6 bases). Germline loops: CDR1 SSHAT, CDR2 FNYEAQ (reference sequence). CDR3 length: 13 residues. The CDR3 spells CASSLLQGAIQYF. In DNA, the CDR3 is TGTGCTAGCAGCTTATTACAGGGTGCCATTCAGTACTTC.

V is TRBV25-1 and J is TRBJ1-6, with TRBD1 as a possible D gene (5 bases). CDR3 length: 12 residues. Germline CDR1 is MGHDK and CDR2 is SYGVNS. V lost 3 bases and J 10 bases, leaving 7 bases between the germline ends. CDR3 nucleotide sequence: TGTGCCAGCAGTGAGGGGGTCTCACCCCTCCACTTT. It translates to CASSEGVSPLHF.